This T cell receptor beta chain was identified in a study of cytomegalovirus exposure and HLA in healthy donors. The study's findings and limits: Later genetic work tied a missense DCLRE1C variant to beta-chain V and J trimming. The investigators catalogued some 160 TCR beta chains as cytomegalovirus-associated.

The PCR was carried out with 60 Vbeta primers and 13 Jbeta primers. The protocol was immunoSEQ multiplex PCR, while the TCRdb copy is restricted to in-frame clones and leaves out a portion. The sample contains over 100,000 clones, about 70% of which appear only once. For this clone: Its antigen is still unknown.

The germline CDR1 and CDR2 sequences are SGHVS and FNYEAQ. V gave up 2 bases and J gave up 6 bases, with 11 bases separating them. The CDR3 has 14 amino acids. The sequenced sample was PBMCs. The sequence derives from a young woman in good health and CMV-seronegative. This sequence joins TRBV7-6 and TRBJ2-1, with D tentatively TRBD2 (6 bases). The CDR3: CASSLLREVNEQFF. The CDR3 coding sequence is TGTGCCAGCAGCTTATTGCGGGAAGTCAATGAGCAGTTCTTC.